The text below deals with one T cell receptor beta chain. Repertoires were generated with immunoSEQ multiplex PCR, while TCRdb's copy carries only in-frame clones and drops some. The sample contains tens of thousands of clones, more than 75% of which appear only once. This sample is drawn from a study of blood T cell repertoires in COVID-19. The wider study: There were acute and convalescent COVID-19 samples, and they came from the United States, Italy and Spain. In each case, the material was cDNA or gDNA derived from T cells, B-cell-depleted T cells, or PBMCs.

The CDR3 runs to 21 residues. The specimen was peripheral blood. This sequence was found in a human donor in a cohort sampled during active COVID-19. The rearrangement uses TRBV21-1 and TRBJ1-6; TRBD1 was called by the table and not checked on the DNA. TRBV21-1 is a pseudogene. The CDR3 nucleotides read TGTGCCAGCAGCAAAGTCGTTCGTTTCCGACAGCTAGGCTCCTATAATTCACCCCTCCACTTT. Its translation: CASSKVVRFRQLGSYNSPLHF.